Shown below are 14 T cell receptor beta chains from a single sample sequenced in a study of cytomegalovirus exposure and HLA in healthy donors. PCR amplification relied on 60 Vbeta primers (plus 13 Jbeta primers). Libraries were prepared by immunoSEQ multiplex PCR; TCRdb keeps only in-frame clonotypes and omits some of them. The sample yields 150,000 to 200,000 clones, less than 80% seen once. The sequencing sample was made of PBMCs. Source of these receptors: a young woman in good health and CMV-seropositive.

A remark on this clone: The sample has other DNA sequences that encode this CDR3 too. The chain is built from TRBV7-8 and TRBJ2-7; D gene unclear. Germline values: CDR1 SGHVS, CDR2 FQNEAQ. This CDR3 region has 13 residues. V was cut by 1 base and J by 2 bases, with 6 bases left in between. The CDR3: CASSLDRTYEQYF. The CDR3 nucleotides are TGTGCCAGCAGCTTAGACAGAACCTACGAGCAGTACTTC.

This chain uses TRBV28 with TRBJ2-1, with 8 bases identical to TRBD2. In germline, CDR1 is MDHEN, CDR2 SYDVKM. V trimming: 6 bases; J trimming: 6 bases; junction bases outside the gene matches: 10. This CDR3 has 15 residues. The CDR3 sequence is CASRFPGLGGNEQFF. CDR3 coding DNA: TGTGCCAGCAGATTCCCGGGACTAGGAGGCAATGAGCAGTTCTTC.

The DNA for the CDR3 is TGTGCCAGCAGCCCCGGGACAGGGGGCCCCAGCTCCTACAATGAGCAGTTCTTC. Amino acids: CASSPGTGGPSSYNEQFF. The chain combines TRBV5-4 with TRBJ2-1, with 12 bases lining up with TRBD1. The germline gives CDR1 SGHNT, CDR2 YYREEE (reference sequence). The CDR3 consists of 18 residues. The V and J ends lost 4 bases and 0 bases, in that order; junction bases with no gene match: 8.

This clone showed up just a few times. This chain uses TRBV7-2 with TRBJ1-1; a weak D match, TRBD1 (6 bases). Germline CDR1 is SGHTA and CDR2 is FQGNSA. CDR3 length equals 14 residues. V dropped 5 bases and J dropped 5 bases, with 15 bases sitting between them. CDR3 in DNA: TGTGCCAGCAGCAGGACGGGGGGGCAAACTGAAGCTTTCTTT. Protein: CASSRTGGQTEAFF. Full variable domain (rest looked up from reference TRBV7-2 and TRBJ1-1): GAGVSQSPSNKVTEKGKDVELRCDPISGHTALYWYRQSLGQGLEFLIYFQGNSAPDKSGLPSDRFSAERTGGSVSTLTIQRTQQEDSAVYLCASSRTGGQTEAFFGQGTRLTVV.

This chain joins TRBV30 and TRBJ1-5; tentative D call: TRBD1 (5 bases). Per germline, CDR1 GTSNPN and CDR2 SVGIG (reference sequence). This CDR3 has 13 amino acids. V was pared by 3 bases and J by 4 bases, with 10 bases between. The DNA for the CDR3 is TGTGCCTGGAGCACAGGACCGAATCAGCCCCAGCATTTT. Translating gives CAWSTGPNQPQHF.

The chain couples TRBV19 to TRBJ2-7, with a tentative D call TRBD1 (5 bases). CDR1 and CDR2 from the germline V gene are LNHDA and SQIVND (reference sequence). CDR3 length equals 13 residues. V was shortened by 8 bases and J by 2 bases, with 13 bases between the two germline ends. CDR3 amino acids: CASGAGIAYEQYF. DNA for the CDR3: TGTGCCAGTGGCGCAGGGATAGCCTACGAGCAGTACTTC. Full variable domain (rest looked up from reference TRBV19 and TRBJ2-7): DGGITQSPKYLFRKEGQNVTLSCEQNLNHDAMYWYRQDPGQGLRLIYYSQIVNDFQKGDIAEGYSVSREKKESFPLTVTSAQKNPTAFYLCASGAGIAYEQYFGPGTRLTVT.

The chain joins TRBV19 to TRBJ2-3; 7 bases are shared with TRBD2. The ends lost 10 bases at V and 2 bases at J; junction bases unmatched: 12. CDR1 is LNHDA and CDR2 is SQIVND in the germline V gene (reference sequence). This CDR3 contains 15 residues. CDR3 in DNA: TGTGCCACTGGTCGGGAGCGGGGATTCACAGATACGCAGTATTTT. Protein: CATGRERGFTDTQYF.

The V gene is TRBV7-8, the J gene TRBJ1-1; tentatively, D is TRBD1 (6 bases). The CDR3 is 15 amino acids. The V gene's germline CDR1 is SGHVS and CDR2 FQNEAQ. V shed 1 base and J shed 3 bases, with 12 bases lying between them. In DNA, the CDR3 is TGTGCCAGCAGCTTAGTCCTCGGGGGGCACACTGAAGCTTTCTTT. Amino acids: CASSLVLGGHTEAFF.

The J gene is TRBJ1-5, the V gene TRBV7-9, with D tentatively TRBD1 (6 bases). This CDR3 has 15 residues. Deletions cut 4 bases from V and 5 bases from J, with 15 bases between. In germline, CDR1 is SEHNR, CDR2 FQNEAQ (reference sequence). The CDR3 spells CASSSPGQGHQPQHF. The CDR3 DNA reads TGTGCCAGCAGCTCACCCGGGCAGGGGCATCAGCCCCAGCATTTT. Using reference TRBV7-9 and TRBJ1-5 for the parts outside the CDR3, the full variable domain is DTGVSQNPRHKITKRGQNVTFRCDPISEHNRLYWYRQTLGQGPEFLTYFQNEAQLEKSRLLSDRFSAERPKGSFSTLEIQRTEQGDSAMYLCASSSPGQGHQPQHFGDGTRLSIL.

In its sample, this clone was seen a few times. The rearrangement uses TRBV2 and TRBJ1-2, with D possibly matching TRBD1 (6 bases). Trimming cost V 7 bases and J 4 bases, with 10 bases left between them. In germline, CDR1 is SNHLY, CDR2 FYNNEI. This CDR3 comprises 12 residues. The CDR3 loop reads CASTDRPYGYTF. CDR3 in DNA: TGTGCCAGCACCGACAGGCCCTATGGCTACACCTTC.

CDR3 residues: CASSSGGPTDTQYF. CDR3 in DNA: TGTGCCAGCAGCTCTGGGGGCCCCACAGATACGCAGTATTTT. This rearrangement joins TRBV6-5 to TRBJ2-3; perhaps TRBD1 as D (6 bases). The germline V gene has CDR1 MNHEY and CDR2 SVGAGI. This CDR3 spans 14 amino acids. V was trimmed by 6 bases and J by 2 bases, leaving 12 bases between them.

This sequence joins TRBV6-5 and TRBJ1-1; D is unresolved. CDR1 is MNHEY, CDR2 SVGAGI, per germline. Between the trimmed V and J ends, which lost 2 bases and 6 bases, there was a span of 10 bases. This CDR3 contains 13 residues. CDR3 in amino acids: CASSYGPGAEAFF. CDR3 coding DNA: TGTGCCAGCAGTTACGGCCCCGGGGCTGAAGCTTTCTTT.

The CDR3 loop is CAISEGTGQLSGYTF. The CDR3 nucleotides read TGTGCCATCAGTGAAGGGACAGGGCAACTATCTGGCTACACCTTC. The gene calls are TRBV10-3 and TRBJ1-2; 9 bases line up with TRBD1. Germline V lookup: CDR1 ENHRY, CDR2 SYGVKD. CDR3 length: 15 amino acids. Trimming cost V 3 bases and J 7 bases; bases outside gene matches: 9.

In DNA, the CDR3 is TGTGCCAGCAGTCTCGCCCCTGGACTAGCGGGGGGGCCTAAGGCCGGGGAGCTGTTTTTT. Translated, it gives CASSLAPGLAGGPKAGELFF. The gene calls are TRBV2 and TRBJ2-2; 15 bases line up with TRBD2. Germline CDR1 and CDR2: SNHLY and FYNNEI. The J segment lost 6 bases and the V segment lost 5 bases, leaving 16 bases of the junction unmatched. This CDR3 has 20 residues.